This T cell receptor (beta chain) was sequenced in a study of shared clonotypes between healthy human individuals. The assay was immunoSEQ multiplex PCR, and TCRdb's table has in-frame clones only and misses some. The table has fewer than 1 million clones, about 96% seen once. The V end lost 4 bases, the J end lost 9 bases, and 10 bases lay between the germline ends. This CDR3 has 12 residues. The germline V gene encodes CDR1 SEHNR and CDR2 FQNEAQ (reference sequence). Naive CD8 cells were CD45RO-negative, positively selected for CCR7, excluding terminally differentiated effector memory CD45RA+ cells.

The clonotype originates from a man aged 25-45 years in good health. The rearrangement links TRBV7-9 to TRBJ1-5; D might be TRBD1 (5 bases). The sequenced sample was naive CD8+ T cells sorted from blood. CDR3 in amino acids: CASSSGTWPQHF. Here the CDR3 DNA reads TGTGCCAGCAGCTCCGGGACGTGGCCCCAGCATTTT.